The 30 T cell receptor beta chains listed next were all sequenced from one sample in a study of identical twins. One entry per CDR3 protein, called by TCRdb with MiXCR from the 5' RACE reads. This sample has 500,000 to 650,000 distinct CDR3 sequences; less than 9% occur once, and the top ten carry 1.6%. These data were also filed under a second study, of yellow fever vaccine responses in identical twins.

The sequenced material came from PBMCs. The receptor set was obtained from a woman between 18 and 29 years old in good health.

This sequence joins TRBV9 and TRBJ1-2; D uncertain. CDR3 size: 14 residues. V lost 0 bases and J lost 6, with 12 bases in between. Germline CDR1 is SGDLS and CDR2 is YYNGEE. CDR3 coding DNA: TGTGCCAGCAGCGTAGGAAAGGGAGGGAATGGCTACACCTTC. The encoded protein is CASSVGKGGNGYTF.

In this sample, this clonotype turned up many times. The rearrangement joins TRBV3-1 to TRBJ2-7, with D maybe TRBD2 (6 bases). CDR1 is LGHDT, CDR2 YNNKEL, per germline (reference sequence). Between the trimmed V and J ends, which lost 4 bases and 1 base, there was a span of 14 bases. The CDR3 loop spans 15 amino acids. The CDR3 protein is CASSLTSKVSYEQYF. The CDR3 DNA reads TGTGCCAGCAGCCTCACTAGCAAGGTATCCTACGAGCAGTACTTC.

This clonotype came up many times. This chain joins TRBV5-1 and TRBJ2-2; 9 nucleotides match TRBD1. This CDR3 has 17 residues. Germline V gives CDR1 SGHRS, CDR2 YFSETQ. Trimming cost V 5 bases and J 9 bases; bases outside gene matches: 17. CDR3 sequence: CASRKTQGQGIPRELFF. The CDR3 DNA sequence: TGCGCCAGCAGAAAAACACAGGGACAGGGAATCCCCCGGGAGCTGTTTTTT.

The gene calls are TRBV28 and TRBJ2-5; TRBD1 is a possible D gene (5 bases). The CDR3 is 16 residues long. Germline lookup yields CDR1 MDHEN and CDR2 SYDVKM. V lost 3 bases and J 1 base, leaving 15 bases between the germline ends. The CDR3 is CASSFLQASAQETQYF. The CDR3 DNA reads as TGTGCCAGCAGTTTTCTACAGGCGTCAGCCCAAGAGACCCAGTACTTC.

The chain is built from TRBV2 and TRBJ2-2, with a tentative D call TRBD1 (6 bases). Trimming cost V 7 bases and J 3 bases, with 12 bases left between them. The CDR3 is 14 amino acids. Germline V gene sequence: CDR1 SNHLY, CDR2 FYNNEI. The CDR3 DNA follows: TGTGCCAGCACCTCTACAGGGTACACCGGGGAGCTGTTTTTT. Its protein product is CASTSTGYTGELFF.

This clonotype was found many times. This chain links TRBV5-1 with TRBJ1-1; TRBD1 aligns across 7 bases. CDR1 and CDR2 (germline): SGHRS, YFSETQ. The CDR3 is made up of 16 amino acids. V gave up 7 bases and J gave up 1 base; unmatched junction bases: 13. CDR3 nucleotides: TGCGCCAGCGGGCCAGAACAGGGGAGGGGGAACACTGAAGCTTTCTTT. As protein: CASGPEQGRGNTEAFF.

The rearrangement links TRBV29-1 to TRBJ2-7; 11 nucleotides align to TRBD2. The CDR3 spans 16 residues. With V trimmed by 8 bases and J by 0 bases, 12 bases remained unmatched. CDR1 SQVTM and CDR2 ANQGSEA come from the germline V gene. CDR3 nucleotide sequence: TGCAGCCTCGGGACTAGCGGAGATCTTAGCTCCTACGAGCAGTACTTC. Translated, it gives CSLGTSGDLSSYEQYF.

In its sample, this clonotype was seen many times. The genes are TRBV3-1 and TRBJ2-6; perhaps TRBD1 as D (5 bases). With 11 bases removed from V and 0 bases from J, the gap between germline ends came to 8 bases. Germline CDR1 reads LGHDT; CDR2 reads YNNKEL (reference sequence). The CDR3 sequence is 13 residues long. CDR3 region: CASDSSGANVLTF. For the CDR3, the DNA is TGTGCCTCAGACAGCTCTGGGGCCAACGTCCTGACTTTC.

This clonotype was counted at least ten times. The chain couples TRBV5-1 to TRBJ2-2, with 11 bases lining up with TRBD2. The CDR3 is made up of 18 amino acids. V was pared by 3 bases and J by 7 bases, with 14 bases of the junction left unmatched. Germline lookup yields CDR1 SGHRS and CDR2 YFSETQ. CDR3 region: CASSSSLAGGSTSGELFF. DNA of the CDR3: TGCGCCAGCAGCTCGTCGCTAGCGGGGGGCTCGACCAGCGGGGAGCTGTTTTTT.

The CDR3 bases are TGCAGCGTTAAGGACAGGGACCATGGCTACACCTTC. Protein: CSVKDRDHGYTF. The chain links TRBV29-1 to TRBJ1-2; 8 bases are shared with TRBD1. Unmatched junction bases numbered 5, after V lost 5 bases and J lost 6 bases. Germline values: CDR1 SQVTM, CDR2 ANQGSEA. This CDR3 region has 12 residues.

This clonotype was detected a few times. Here the CDR3 reads CASSFPGRTTEAFF. For the CDR3, the DNA is TGTGCCAGCAGTTTCCCAGGACGGACTACTGAAGCTTTCTTT. The V gene is TRBV28, the J gene TRBJ1-1, with D unresolved. The CDR3 is 14 residues long. CDR1 MDHEN and CDR2 SYDVKM come from the germline V gene. V was shortened by 3 bases and J by 5 bases, with 13 bases between the two germline ends.

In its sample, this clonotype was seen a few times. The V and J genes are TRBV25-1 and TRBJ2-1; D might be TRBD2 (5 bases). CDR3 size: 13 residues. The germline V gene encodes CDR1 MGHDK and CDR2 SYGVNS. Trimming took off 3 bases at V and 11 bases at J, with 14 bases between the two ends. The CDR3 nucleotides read TGTGCCAGCAGTGACCTCTGGACTGCCCAGCAGTTCTTC. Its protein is CASSDLWTAQQFF. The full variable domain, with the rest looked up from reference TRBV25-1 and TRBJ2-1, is EADIYQTPRYLVIGTGKKITLECSQTMGHDKMYWYQQDPGMELHLIHYSYGVNSTEKGDLSSESTVSRIRTEHFPLTLESARPSHTSQYLCASSDLWTAQQFFGPGTRLTVL.

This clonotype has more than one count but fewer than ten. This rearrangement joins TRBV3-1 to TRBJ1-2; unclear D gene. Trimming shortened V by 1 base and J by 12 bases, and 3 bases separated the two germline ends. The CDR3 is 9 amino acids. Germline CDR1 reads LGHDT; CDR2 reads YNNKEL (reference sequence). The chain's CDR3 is CASSQVNTF. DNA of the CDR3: TGTGCCAGCAGCCAAGTGAACACCTTC.

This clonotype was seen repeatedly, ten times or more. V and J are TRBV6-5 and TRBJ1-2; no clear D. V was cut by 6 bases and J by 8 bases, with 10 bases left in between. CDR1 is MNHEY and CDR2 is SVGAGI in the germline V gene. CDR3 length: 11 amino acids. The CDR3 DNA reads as TGTGCCAGCAGGCGCCAAGGGGGCTACACCTTC. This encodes CASRRQGGYTF.

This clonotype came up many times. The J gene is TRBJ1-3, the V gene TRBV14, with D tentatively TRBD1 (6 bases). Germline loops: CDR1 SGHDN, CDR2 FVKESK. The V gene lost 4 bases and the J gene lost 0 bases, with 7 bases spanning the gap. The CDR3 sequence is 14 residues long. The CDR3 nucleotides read TGTGCCAGCAGCCGACAGGTCTCTGGAAACACCATATATTTT. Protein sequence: CASSRQVSGNTIYF.

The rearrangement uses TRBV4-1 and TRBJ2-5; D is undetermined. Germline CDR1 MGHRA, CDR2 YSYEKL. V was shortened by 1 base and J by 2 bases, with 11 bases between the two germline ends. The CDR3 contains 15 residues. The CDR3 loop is CASSQVGRSQETQYF. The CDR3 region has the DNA TGCGCCAGCAGCCAAGTCGGCAGATCACAAGAGACCCAGTACTTC.

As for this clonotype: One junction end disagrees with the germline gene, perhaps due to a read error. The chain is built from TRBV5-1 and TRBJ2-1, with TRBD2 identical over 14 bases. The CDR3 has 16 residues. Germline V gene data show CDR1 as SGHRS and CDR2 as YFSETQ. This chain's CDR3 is CASSGGTSGSYTEQFF. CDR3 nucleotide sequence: TGCGCCAGCAGCGGGGGGACTAGCGGGAGTTACACTGAGCAGTTCTTC.

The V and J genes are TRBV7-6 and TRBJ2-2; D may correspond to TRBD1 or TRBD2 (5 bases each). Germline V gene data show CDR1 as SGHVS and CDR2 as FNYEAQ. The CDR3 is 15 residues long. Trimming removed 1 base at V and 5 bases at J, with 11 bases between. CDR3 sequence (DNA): TGTGCCAGCAGCTTAGACGGGGCCCAAACCGGGGAGCTGTTTTTT. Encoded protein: CASSLDGAQTGELFF.

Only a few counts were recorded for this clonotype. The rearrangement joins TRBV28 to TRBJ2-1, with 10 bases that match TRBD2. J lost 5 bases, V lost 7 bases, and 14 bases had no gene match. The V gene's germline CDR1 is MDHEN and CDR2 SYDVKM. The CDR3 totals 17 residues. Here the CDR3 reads CASTKSFLAGANNEQFF. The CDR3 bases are TGTGCCAGCACCAAATCCTTTCTAGCGGGAGCGAACAATGAGCAGTTCTTC.

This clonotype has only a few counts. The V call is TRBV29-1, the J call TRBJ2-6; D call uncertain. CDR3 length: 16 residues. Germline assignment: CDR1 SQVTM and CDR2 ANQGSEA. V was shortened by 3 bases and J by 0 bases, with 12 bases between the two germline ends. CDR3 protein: CSVDFRTSSGANVLTF. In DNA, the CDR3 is TGCAGCGTTGATTTCCGGACGTCCTCTGGGGCCAACGTCCTGACTTTC.

CDR3 in DNA: TGCGCCAGCAGCTTGTGGCAGGGCAGCCACAATGAGCAGTTCTTC. Its translation is CASSLWQGSHNEQFF. The rearrangement links TRBV5-1 to TRBJ2-1; TRBD1 might be the D (5 bases). CDR1 and CDR2 (germline): SGHRS, YFSETQ. CDR3 length: 15 residues. V shed 1 base and J shed 5 bases, with 13 bases lying between them.

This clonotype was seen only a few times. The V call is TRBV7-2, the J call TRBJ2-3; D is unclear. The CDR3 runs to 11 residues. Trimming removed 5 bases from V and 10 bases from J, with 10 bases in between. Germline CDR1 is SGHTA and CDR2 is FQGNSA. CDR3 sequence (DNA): TGTGCCAGCAGCGCTTCGGATGCGCAGTATTTT. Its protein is CASSASDAQYF.

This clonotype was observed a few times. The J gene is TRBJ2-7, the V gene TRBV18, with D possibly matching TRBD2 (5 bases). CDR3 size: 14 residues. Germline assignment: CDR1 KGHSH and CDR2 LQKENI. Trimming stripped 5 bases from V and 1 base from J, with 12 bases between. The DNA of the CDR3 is TGTGCCAGCTCATCCTCCGGGGTGTCCTACGAGCAGTACGTC. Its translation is CASSSSGVSYEQYV.

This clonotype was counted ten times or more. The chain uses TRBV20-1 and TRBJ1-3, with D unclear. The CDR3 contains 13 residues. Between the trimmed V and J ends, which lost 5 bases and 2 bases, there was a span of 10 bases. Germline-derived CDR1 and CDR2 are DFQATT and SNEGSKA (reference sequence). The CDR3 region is CSAWREAGNTIYF. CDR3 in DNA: TGCAGTGCTTGGAGGGAGGCTGGAAACACCATATATTTT.

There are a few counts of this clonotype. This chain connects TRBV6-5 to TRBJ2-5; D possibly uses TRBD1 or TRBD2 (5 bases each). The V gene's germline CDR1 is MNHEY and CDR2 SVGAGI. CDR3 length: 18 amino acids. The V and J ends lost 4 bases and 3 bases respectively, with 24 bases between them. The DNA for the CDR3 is TGTGCCAGCAGTTGGGGACCCCATAGTTCGCATAGCGAAGAGACCCAGTACTTC. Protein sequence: CASSWGPHSSHSEETQYF.

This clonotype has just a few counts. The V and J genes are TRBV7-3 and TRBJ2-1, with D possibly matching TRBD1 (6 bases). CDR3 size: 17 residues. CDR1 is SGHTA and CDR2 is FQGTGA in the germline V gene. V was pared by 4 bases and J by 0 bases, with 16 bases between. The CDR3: CASSSSGVRNSYNEQFF. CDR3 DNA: TGTGCCAGCAGCTCCTCAGGGGTGCGGAACTCCTACAATGAGCAGTTCTTC.

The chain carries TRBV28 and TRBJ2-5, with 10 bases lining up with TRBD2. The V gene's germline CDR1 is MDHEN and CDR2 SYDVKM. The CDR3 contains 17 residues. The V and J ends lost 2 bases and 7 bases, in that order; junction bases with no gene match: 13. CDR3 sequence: CASSLPRVAGGPGTQYF. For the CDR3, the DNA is TGTGCCAGCAGTTTACCTCGGGTAGCGGGGGGACCGGGGACCCAGTACTTC.

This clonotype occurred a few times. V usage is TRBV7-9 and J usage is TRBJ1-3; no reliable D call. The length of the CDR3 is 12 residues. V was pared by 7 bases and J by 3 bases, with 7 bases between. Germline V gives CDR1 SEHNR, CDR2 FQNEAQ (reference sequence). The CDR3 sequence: CASTIRGNTIYF. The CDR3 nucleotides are TGTGCCAGCACTATCCGTGGAAACACCATATATTTT.

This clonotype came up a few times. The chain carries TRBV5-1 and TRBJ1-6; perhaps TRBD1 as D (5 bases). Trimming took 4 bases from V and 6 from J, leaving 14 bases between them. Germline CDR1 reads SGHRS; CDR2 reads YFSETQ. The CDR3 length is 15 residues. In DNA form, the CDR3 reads TGCGCCAGCAGCCTCCGGGACGGTGGTAATTCACCCCTCCACTTT. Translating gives CASSLRDGGNSPLHF.

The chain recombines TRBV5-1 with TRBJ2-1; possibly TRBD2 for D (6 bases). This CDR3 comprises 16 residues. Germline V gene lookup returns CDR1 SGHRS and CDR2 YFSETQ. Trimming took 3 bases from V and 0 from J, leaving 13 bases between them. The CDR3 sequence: CASSWGDGSSYNEQFF. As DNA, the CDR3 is TGCGCCAGCAGCTGGGGGGACGGGAGCTCCTACAATGAGCAGTTCTTC.